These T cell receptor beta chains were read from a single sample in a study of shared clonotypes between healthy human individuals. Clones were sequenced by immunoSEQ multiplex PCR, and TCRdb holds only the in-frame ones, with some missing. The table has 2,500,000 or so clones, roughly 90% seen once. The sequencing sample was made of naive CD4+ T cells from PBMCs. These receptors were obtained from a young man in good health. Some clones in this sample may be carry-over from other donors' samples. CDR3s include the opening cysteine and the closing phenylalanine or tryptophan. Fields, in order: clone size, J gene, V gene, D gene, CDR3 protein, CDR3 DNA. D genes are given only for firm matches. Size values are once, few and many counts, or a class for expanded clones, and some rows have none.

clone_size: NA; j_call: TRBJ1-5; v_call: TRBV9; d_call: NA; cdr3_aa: CASSVAEYQPQHF; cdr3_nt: TGTGCCAGCAGCGTAGCGGAGTATCAGCCCCAGCATTTT
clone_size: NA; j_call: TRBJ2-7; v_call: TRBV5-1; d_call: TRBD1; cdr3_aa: CASSQTGTGWYEQYF; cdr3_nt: TGCGCCAGCAGCCAAACCGGGACAGGGTGGTACGAGCAGTACTTC
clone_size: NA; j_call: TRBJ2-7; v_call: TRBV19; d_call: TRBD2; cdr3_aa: CASMDAGRANEQYF; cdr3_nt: TGTGCCAGTATGGATGCGGGGAGGGCGAACGAGCAGTACTTC
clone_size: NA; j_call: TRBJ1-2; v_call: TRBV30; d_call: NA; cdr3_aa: CAWSVGELNYGYTF; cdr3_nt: TGTGCCTGGAGTGTCGGGGAACTTAACTATGGCTACACCTTC
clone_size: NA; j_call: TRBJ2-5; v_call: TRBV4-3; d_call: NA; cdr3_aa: CASSQEVADSGRGETQYF; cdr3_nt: TGCGCCAGCAGCCAAGAGGTGGCGGATAGTGGGAGAGGCGAGACCCAGTACTTC
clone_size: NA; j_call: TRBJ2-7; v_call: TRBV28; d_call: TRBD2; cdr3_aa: CASRLSGRVAYEQYF; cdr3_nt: TGTGCCAGCAGACTTAGCGGGAGAGTAGCCTACGAGCAGTACTTC
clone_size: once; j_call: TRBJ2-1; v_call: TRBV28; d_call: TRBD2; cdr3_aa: CASSSGLAGGREQFF; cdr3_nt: TGTGCCAGCAGTTCCGGACTAGCGGGAGGTCGTGAGCAGTTCTTC
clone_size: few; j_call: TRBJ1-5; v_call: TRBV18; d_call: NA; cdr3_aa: CASSPAAGSRPQHF; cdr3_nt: TGTGCCAGCTCACCGGCGGCAGGGTCGCGGCCCCAGCATTTT
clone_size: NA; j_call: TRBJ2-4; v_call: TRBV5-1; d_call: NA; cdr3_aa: CASSLAPGEAKNIQYF; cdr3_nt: TGCGCCAGCAGCTTGGCTCCAGGGGAAGCCAAAAACATTCAGTACTTC
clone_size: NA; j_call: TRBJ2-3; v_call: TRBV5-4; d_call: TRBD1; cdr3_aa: CASSLQQGSQYF; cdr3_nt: TGTGCCAGCAGCTTGCAACAGGGGTCGCAGTATTTT
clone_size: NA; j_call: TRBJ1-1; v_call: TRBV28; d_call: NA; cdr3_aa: CAGTRGGFDEAFF; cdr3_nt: TGTGCCGGCACCCGAGGGGGGTTCGATGAAGCTTTCTTT
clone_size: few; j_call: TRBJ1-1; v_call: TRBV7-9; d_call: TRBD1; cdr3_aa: CASSHLRTGNTEAFF; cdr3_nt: TGTGCCAGCAGCCATTTGCGGACAGGGAACACTGAAGCTTTCTTT
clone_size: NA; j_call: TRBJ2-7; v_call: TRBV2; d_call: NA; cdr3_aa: CASSTRQGGEQYF; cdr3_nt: TGTGCCAGCAGTACTCGACAGGGAGGCGAGCAGTACTTC
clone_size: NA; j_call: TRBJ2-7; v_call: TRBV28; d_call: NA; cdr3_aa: CASRPGWTTPLYEQYF; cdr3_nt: TGTGCCAGCAGACCCGGCTGGACGACCCCACTCTACGAGCAGTACTTC
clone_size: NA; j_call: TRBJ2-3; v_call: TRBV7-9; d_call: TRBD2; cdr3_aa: CASSSRSTSPDTQYF; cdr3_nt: TGTGCCAGCAGCTCCCGATCGACTAGCCCAGATACGCAGTATTTT
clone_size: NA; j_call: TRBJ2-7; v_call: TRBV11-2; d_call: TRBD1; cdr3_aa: CASSPGDRIGLSYEQYF; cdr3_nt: TGTGCCAGCAGCCCAGGGGACAGGATAGGGCTCTCCTACGAGCAGTACTTC
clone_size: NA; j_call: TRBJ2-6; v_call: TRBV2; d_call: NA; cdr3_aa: CASSVRGSSGANVLTF; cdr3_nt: TGTGCCAGCAGTGTTAGGGGATCCTCTGGGGCCAACGTCCTGACTTTC
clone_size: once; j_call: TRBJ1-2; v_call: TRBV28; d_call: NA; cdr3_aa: CASYHIRGYTF; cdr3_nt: TGTGCCAGCTATCATATTCGTGGCTACACCTTC
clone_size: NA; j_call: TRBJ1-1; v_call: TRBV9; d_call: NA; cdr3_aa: CASSVDGSWNTEAFF; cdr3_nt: TGTGCCAGCAGCGTAGACGGCAGCTGGAACACTGAAGCTTTCTTT
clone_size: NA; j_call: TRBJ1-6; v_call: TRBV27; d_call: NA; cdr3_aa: CASSLLSYNSPLHF; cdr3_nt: TGTGCCAGCAGCCTCCTCTCCTATAATTCACCCCTCCACTTT
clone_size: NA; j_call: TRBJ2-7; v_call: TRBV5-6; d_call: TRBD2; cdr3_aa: CASSLLSSGNYEQYF; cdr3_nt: TGTGCCAGCAGCTTGCTGTCTAGCGGGAACTACGAGCAGTACTTC
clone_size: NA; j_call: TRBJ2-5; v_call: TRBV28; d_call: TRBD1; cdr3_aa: CASSNLRGRQETQYF; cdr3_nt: TGTGCCAGCAGCAATCTCAGGGGGAGACAAGAGACCCAGTACTTC
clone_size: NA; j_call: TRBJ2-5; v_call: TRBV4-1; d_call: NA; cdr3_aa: CASSQGQRDGAPYF; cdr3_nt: TGCGCCAGCAGCCAAGGACAGAGGGACGGGGCTCCTTACTTC
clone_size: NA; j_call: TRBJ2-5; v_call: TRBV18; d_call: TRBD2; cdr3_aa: CASSQTSPLQYF; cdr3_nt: TGTGCCAGCTCCCAGACTAGCCCCCTCCAGTACTTC
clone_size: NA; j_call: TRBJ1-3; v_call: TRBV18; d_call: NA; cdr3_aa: CASSPQGSGNTIYF; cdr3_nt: TGTGCCAGCTCACCACAGGGGTCTGGAAACACCATATATTTT
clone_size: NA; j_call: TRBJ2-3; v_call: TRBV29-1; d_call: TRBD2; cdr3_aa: CSVERTSGSGGYF; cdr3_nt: TGCAGCGTTGAAAGGACTAGCGGGAGCGGCGGGTATTTT
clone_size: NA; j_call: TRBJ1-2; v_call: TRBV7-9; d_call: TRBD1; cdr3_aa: CASSFGTGEGYTF; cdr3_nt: TGTGCCAGCAGCTTCGGGACAGGGGAGGGCTACACCTTC
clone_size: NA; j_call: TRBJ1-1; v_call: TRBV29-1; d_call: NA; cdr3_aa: CSVSGYGTEAFF; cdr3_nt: TGCAGCGTTTCAGGGTATGGCACTGAAGCTTTCTTT
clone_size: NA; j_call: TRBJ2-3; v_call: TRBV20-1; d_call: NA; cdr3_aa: CSANSMHTQYF; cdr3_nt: TGCAGTGCCAATTCAATGCATACGCAGTATTTT
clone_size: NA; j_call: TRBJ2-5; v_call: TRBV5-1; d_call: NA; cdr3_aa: CASSSTGETQYF; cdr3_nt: TGCGCCAGCAGCTCGACCGGGGAGACCCAGTACTTC
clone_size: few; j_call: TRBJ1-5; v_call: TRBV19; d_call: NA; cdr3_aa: CASSMGSNQPQHF; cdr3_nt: TGTGCCAGTAGTATGGGTAGCAATCAGCCCCAGCATTTT
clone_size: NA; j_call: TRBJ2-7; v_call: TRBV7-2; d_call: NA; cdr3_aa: CASSLYPRETYEQYF; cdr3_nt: TGTGCCAGCAGCTTATATCCGAGGGAGACATACGAGCAGTACTTC
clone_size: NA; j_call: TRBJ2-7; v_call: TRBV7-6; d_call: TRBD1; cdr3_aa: CASSSLGQGVYEQYF; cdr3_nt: TGTGCCAGCAGCTCTCTGGGACAGGGGGTCTACGAGCAGTACTTC
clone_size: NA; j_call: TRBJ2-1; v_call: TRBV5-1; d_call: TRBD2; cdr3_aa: CASKEREANSYNEQFF; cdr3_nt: TGCGCCAGCAAGGAGCGGGAGGCAAACTCCTACAATGAGCAGTTCTTC
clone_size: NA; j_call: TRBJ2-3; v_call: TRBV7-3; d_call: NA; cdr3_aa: CASSQRGGFGTPSTDTQYF; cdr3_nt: TGTGCCAGCAGCCAAAGGGGGGGATTTGGGACACCCAGCACAGATACGCAGTATTTT
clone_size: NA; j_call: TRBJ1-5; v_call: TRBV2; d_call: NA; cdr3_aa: CASTGDGPSPPQHF; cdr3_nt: TGTGCCAGCACCGGGGACGGACCAAGTCCGCCCCAGCATTTT
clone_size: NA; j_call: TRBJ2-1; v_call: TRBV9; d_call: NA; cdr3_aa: CASSVQYSPDTTGEQFF; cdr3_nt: TGTGCCAGCAGCGTCCAATACTCCCCCGACACGACCGGTGAGCAGTTCTTC
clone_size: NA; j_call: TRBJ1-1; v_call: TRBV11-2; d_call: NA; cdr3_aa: CASRPAFMNTEAFF; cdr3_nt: TGTGCCAGCAGGCCCGCGTTCATGAACACTGAAGCTTTCTTT
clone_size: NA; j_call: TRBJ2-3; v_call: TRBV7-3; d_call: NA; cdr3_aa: CASSFRDLTYTQYF; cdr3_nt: TGTGCCAGCAGCTTCCGGGACCTCACATATACGCAGTATTTT
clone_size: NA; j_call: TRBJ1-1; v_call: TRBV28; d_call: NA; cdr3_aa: CASSLMHTEAFF; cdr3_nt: TGTGCCAGCAGTTTAATGCACACTGAAGCTTTCTTT
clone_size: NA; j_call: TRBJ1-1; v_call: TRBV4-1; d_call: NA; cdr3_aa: CASSQERGGGRTEAFF; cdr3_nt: TGCGCCAGCAGCCAAGAAAGGGGAGGAGGGAGGACTGAAGCTTTCTTT
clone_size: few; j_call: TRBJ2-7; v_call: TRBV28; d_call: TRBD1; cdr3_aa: CASSPPRGQGSGEQYF; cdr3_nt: TGTGCCAGCAGCCCCCCTAGGGGACAGGGCTCAGGGGAGCAGTACTTC
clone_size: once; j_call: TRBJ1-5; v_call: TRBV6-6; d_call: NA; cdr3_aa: CASSYSREINQPQHF; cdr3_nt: TGTGCCAGCAGTTACTCCAGGGAAATCAATCAGCCCCAGCATTTT
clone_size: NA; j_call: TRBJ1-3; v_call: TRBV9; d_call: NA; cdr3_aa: CASSVAGASGNTIYF; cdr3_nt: TGTGCCAGCAGCGTAGCTGGGGCCTCTGGAAACACCATATATTTT
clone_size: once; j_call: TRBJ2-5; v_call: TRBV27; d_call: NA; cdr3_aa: CASKPEPVIKTQYF; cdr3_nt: TGTGCCAGCAAGCCCGAGCCTGTGATAAAGACCCAGTACTTC
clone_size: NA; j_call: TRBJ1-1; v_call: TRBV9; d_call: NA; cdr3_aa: CASSVDLGATEAFF; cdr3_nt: TGTGCCAGCAGCGTAGACCTAGGAGCGACTGAAGCTTTCTTT
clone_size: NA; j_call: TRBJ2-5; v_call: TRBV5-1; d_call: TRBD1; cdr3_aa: CASSQGAGQETQYF; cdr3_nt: TGCGCCAGCAGCCAGGGGGCGGGTCAAGAGACCCAGTACTTC
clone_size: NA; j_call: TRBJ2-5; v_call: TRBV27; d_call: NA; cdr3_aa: CASRAPGKWETQYF; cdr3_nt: TGTGCCAGCAGGGCCCCTGGGAAGTGGGAGACCCAGTACTTC
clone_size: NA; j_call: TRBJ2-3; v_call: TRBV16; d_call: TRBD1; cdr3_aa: CASSRTGQGALSQYF; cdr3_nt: TGTGCCAGCAGCCGAACAGGACAGGGGGCACTTTCGCAGTATTTT
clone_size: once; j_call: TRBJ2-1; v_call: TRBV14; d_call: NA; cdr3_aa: CASSQVLGTEQFF; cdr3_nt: TGTGCCAGCAGCCAAGTACTAGGGACTGAGCAGTTCTTC
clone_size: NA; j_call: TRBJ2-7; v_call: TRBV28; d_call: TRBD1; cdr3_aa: CASSPGDRTDYEQYF; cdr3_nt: TGTGCCAGCAGTCCCGGGGACAGGACGGACTACGAGCAGTACTTC
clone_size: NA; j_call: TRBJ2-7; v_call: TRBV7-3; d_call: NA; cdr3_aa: CASSLGFRGQYEQYF; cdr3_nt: TGTGCCAGCAGCTTAGGATTCCGGGGGCAGTACGAGCAGTACTTC
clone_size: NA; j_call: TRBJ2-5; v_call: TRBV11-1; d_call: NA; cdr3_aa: CASSLAQGQETQYF; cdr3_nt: TGTGCCAGCAGCTTAGCTCAGGGCCAGGAGACCCAGTACTTC
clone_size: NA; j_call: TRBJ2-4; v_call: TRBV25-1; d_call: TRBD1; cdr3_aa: CASSEAFLDRSKNIQYF; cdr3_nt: TGTGCCAGCAGTGAAGCTTTTTTGGACAGGTCTAAAAACATTCAGTACTTC
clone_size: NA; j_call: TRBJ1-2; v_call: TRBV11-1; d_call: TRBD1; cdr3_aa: CASSRDRGLGYTF; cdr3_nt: TGTGCCAGCAGCCGAGACAGGGGGCTTGGCTACACCTTC